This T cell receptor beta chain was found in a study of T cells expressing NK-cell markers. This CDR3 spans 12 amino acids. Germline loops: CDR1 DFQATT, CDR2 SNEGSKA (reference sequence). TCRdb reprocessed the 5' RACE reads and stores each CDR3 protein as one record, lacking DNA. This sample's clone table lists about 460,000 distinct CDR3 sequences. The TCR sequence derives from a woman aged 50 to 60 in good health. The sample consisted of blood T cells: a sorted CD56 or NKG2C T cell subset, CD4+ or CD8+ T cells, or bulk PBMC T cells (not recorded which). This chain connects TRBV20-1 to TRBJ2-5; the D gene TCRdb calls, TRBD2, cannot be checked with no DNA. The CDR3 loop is CSASPLVGTQYF.